The next 29 T cell receptor beta chains were all read from a single sample in a study of shared clonotypes between healthy human individuals. Positively selected for CCR7, the CD45RO-negative cells used as naive CD8 cells excluded terminally differentiated effector memory CD45RA+ cells. Generated by immunoSEQ multiplex PCR, the TCRdb table keeps only in-frame clones and is missing some. The sample includes roughly 650,000 clones, 95% to 97% of them seen just once. Specimen: naive CD8+ T cells sorted from blood. All receptors derive from a woman in her twenties or thirties in good health.

This chain joins TRBV23-1 and TRBJ2-6; perhaps TRBD1 as D (5 bases). TRBV23-1 counts as an open reading frame of uncertain function. V was trimmed by 2 bases and J by 0 bases, leaving 14 bases between them. The CDR3 loop spans 18 amino acids. The CDR3 DNA reads as TGCGCCAGCAGTCAAAGGAGCCGAACAGGCTCTGGGGCCAACGTCCTGACTTTC. Its translation: CASSQRSRTGSGANVLTF.

The chain employs TRBV2 and TRBJ2-7, with 8 bases aligning to TRBD1. The J segment lost 2 bases and the V segment lost 7 bases, leaving 7 bases of the junction unmatched. CDR1 SNHLY and CDR2 FYNNEI come from the germline V gene. CDR3 length: 14 residues. The CDR3 bases are TGTGCCAGCACCGGGCAGGGGGCGACCTACGAGCAGTACTTC. Residues: CASTGQGATYEQYF.

This sequence joins TRBV30 and TRBJ1-1; weak D call: TRBD1 (5 bases). The CDR3 runs to 13 residues. In germline, CDR1 is GTSNPN, CDR2 SVGIG (reference sequence). Trimming removed 3 bases at V and 3 bases at J, with 11 bases between. CDR3 region: CAWRGPWDTEAFF. CDR3 bases: TGTGCCTGGAGGGGGCCTTGGGACACTGAAGCTTTCTTT.

The chain uses TRBV25-1 and TRBJ2-7; maybe TRBD1 (5 bases). Deletions cut 3 bases from V and 7 bases from J, with 7 bases between. The CDR3 length is 11 residues. Per the germline V gene, CDR1 is MGHDK and CDR2 is SYGVNS. CDR3: CASSEKGEQYF. CDR3 coding DNA: TGTGCCAGCAGTGAGAAGGGGGAGCAGTACTTC.

CDR3 bases: TGTGCCAGCAGCTTTTTCGGGGGACGGCTATATAGCAATCAGCCCCAGCATTTT. This codes for CASSFFGGRLYSNQPQHF. The chain joins TRBV12-1 to TRBJ1-5. TRBV12-1 is a known pseudogene. CDR3 length equals 18 residues.

The J gene is TRBJ2-5, the V gene TRBV28, with 7 nucleotides matching TRBD1. The CDR3 sequence is 15 residues long. V lost 5 bases and J lost 2; bases outside the gene matches: 8. CDR1 MDHEN and CDR2 SYDVKM come from the germline V gene. CDR3 bases: TGTGCCAGCAGTGACGACAGGGTTTTACAAGAGACCCAGTACTTC. It encodes CASSDDRVLQETQYF.

The V call is TRBV5-6, the J call TRBJ1-4, with 8 bases lining up with TRBD1. CDR3 size: 14 residues. The J segment lost 8 bases and the V segment lost 3 bases, leaving 6 bases of the junction unmatched. Looked up from germline, CDR1 is SGHDT and CDR2 is YYEEEE. DNA of the CDR3: TGTGCCAGCAGCTGGACCACAGGGGGGGAAAAACTGTTTTTT. Translating gives CASSWTTGGEKLFF.

The rearrangement joins TRBV5-4 to TRBJ1-2, with 11 bases matching TRBD1. Germline values: CDR1 SGHNT, CDR2 YYREEE (reference sequence). V shed 3 bases and J 4 bases; nucleotides not matched to a gene: 5. The CDR3 totals 15 residues. In DNA form, the CDR3 reads TGTGCCAGCAGCTCAGGACAGGGGGCTTCCTATGGCTACACCTTC. Protein sequence: CASSSGQGASYGYTF.

To note about this clone: Other DNA sequences from this sample encode an identical CDR3 as well. The chain couples TRBV27 to TRBJ2-7, with TRBD1 matching over 8 bases. Looked up from germline, CDR1 is MNHEY and CDR2 is SMNVEV (reference sequence). J was trimmed by 2 bases and V by 5 bases; bases with no gene match: 2. This CDR3 has 13 residues. CDR3 DNA: TGTGCCAGCAGTCCAGGGGGCACCTACGAGCAGTACTTC. It yields the protein CASSPGGTYEQYF.

V gene TRBV7-6 combines with J gene TRBJ2-5; no definite D call. The end of the DNA aligns better with TRBJ2-7, so the J call may be wrong. The CDR3 has 13 residues. The germline V gene encodes CDR1 SGHVS and CDR2 FNYEAQ. The CDR3 sequence: CASSLDPGREQYF. CDR3 nucleotide sequence: TGTGCCAGCAGCTTAGATCCAGGCCGCGAGCAGTACTTC.

This chain links TRBV5-5 with TRBJ2-1; TRBD2 matches at 10 bases. V was clipped by 2 bases and J by 4 bases; unmatched bases: 9. The CDR3 has 17 residues. The germline gives CDR1 SGHKS, CDR2 YYEKEE (reference sequence). For the CDR3, the DNA is TGTGCCAGCAGCTTCCTGACTAGCGGGTCTGCTTACAATGAGCAGTTCTTC. This encodes CASSFLTSGSAYNEQFF.

This clone was detected only once. The rearrangement uses TRBV14 and TRBJ2-7; D may be TRBD2 (5 bases). The CDR3 loop spans 17 amino acids. Germline values: CDR1 SGHDN, CDR2 FVKESK. V lost 0 bases, J lost 5 bases, and 20 bases lay in between. The CDR3 bases are TGTGCCAGCAGCCAAGATCTCCCTGGGTCGTACGGGAACGAGCAGTACTTC. Residues: CASSQDLPGSYGNEQYF.

This rearrangement joins TRBV14 to TRBJ2-3, with D possibly matching TRBD1 (6 bases). V shed 0 bases and J shed 4 bases, with 8 bases lying between them. The CDR3 extends over 14 amino acids. Germline lookup yields CDR1 SGHDN and CDR2 FVKESK. The chain's CDR3 is CASSQDQGPDTQYF. In DNA form, the CDR3 reads TGTGCCAGCAGCCAAGATCAGGGGCCAGATACGCAGTATTTT.

The genes are TRBV28 and TRBJ2-2; D unclear. Trimming left V 4 bases short and J 3 bases short, with 18 bases between. Germline CDR1 MDHEN, CDR2 SYDVKM. The CDR3 has 17 residues. The CDR3 DNA is TGTGCCAGCAGTTCCGACCACCTGGCGCTGGACACCGGGGAGCTGTTTTTT. Residues: CASSSDHLALDTGELFF.

This chain links TRBV9 with TRBJ2-5; D may be TRBD2 (6 bases). With 0 bases removed from V and 3 bases from J, the gap between germline ends came to 12 bases. CDR1 is SGDLS, CDR2 YYNGEE, per germline. CDR3 length equals 15 residues. In nucleotides, the CDR3 is TGTGCCAGCAGCGTAGGGAGGGTGGGTGAAGAGACCCAGTACTTC. This codes for CASSVGRVGEETQYF. Filled out from reference TRBV9 and TRBJ2-5, the complete variable domain reads DSGVTQTPKHLITATGQRVTLRCSPRSGDLSVYWYQQSLDQGLQFLIQYYNGEERAKGNILERFSAQQFPDLHSELNLSSLELGDSALYFCASSVGRVGEETQYFGPGTRLLVL.

The V and J genes are TRBV13 and TRBJ2-3, with D perhaps TRBD2 (8 bases). CDR1 is PRHDT and CDR2 is FYEKMQ in the germline V gene (reference sequence). The CDR3 runs 15 residues. Trimming shortened V by 4 bases and J by 6 bases, and 17 bases separated the two germline ends. DNA for the CDR3: TGTGCCAGCAGCTCCCGGGAGGGGGCCAGGGATACGCAGTATTTT. Its translation: CASSSREGARDTQYF.

The chain uses TRBV11-2 and TRBJ2-1; 7 positions match TRBD2. The J segment lost 4 bases and the V segment lost 5 bases, leaving 11 bases of the junction unmatched. The germline V gene encodes CDR1 SGHAT and CDR2 FQNNGV. The CDR3 is made up of 16 amino acids. CDR3 DNA sequence: TGTGCCAGCAGCCCTAGGAGTACTAGCGTTTACAATGAGCAGTTCTTC. It is translated as CASSPRSTSVYNEQFF.

The CDR3 region is CASSSVGLAGGITDTQYF. The CDR3 DNA follows: TGTGCCAGCAGTTCTGTTGGACTAGCGGGAGGGATCACAGATACGCAGTATTTT. The chain combines TRBV28 with TRBJ2-3, with TRBD2 matching 15 bases. The CDR3 contains 18 residues. Germline assignment: CDR1 MDHEN and CDR2 SYDVKM. J gave up 2 bases and V 4 bases, and 7 bases lay outside the gene matches.

Written as DNA, the CDR3 is TGTGCCAGCAGTGAGGGGGGAGCCAGCTCCTACAATGAGCAGTTCTTC. Translated, it gives CASSEGGASSYNEQFF. V is TRBV2 and J is TRBJ2-1; D is possibly TRBD2 (6 bases). The CDR3 has 16 residues. Germline V gene sequence: CDR1 SNHLY, CDR2 FYNNEI. V lost 3 bases and J lost 0, with 12 bases in between.

The rearrangement joins TRBV15 to TRBJ2-1, with D unresolved. In germline, CDR1 is LNHNV, CDR2 YYDKDF (reference sequence). The CDR3 consists of 17 residues. The V gene lost 3 bases and the J gene lost 5 bases, with 20 bases spanning the gap. The CDR3 reads CATSRLVFSLRNNEQFF. The DNA for the CDR3 is TGTGCCACCAGCAGGCTCGTGTTTTCACTCCGAAACAATGAGCAGTTCTTC.

The chain combines TRBV19 with TRBJ1-1, with TRBD1 matching over 12 bases. V lost 8 bases and J lost 6; bases outside the gene matches: 1. CDR1 and CDR2 (germline): LNHDA, SQIVND (reference sequence). The length of the CDR3 is 12 residues. The chain's CDR3 is CASGDRGPEAFF. In nucleotides, the CDR3 is TGTGCCAGTGGGGACAGGGGGCCTGAAGCTTTCTTT.

This CDR3 reads CASSEGRGPLREQYF. CDR3 sequence (DNA): TGTGCCAGCAGTGAAGGCAGGGGACCTCTTCGCGAGCAGTACTTC. V gene TRBV6-1 combines with J gene TRBJ2-7; D is possibly TRBD1 (6 bases). Germline values: CDR1 MNHNS, CDR2 SASEGT. This CDR3 spans 15 amino acids. The germline V and J ends were trimmed by 1 base and 6 bases, with 16 bases remaining between them.

The CDR3 coding sequence is TGTGCCAGCAGCTTAGTAATAGCCTACGAGCAGTACTTC. Translating gives CASSLVIAYEQYF. The gene calls are TRBV11-3 and TRBJ2-7; D is undetermined. CDR3 length: 13 residues. Germline lookup yields CDR1 SGHNT and CDR2 YENEEA. V lost 1 base and J 2 bases, leaving 6 bases between the germline ends. Drawing the rest from reference TRBV11-3 and TRBJ2-7, the complete variable domain is EAGVVQSPRYKIIEKKQPVAFWCNPISGHNTLYWYLQNLGQGPELLIRYENEEAVDDSQLPKDRFSAERLKGVDSTLKIQPAELGDSAVYLCASSLVIAYEQYFGPGTRLTVT.

This chain connects TRBV7-8 to TRBJ1-4; 7 bases fit TRBD1. CDR1 and CDR2 from the germline V gene are SGHVS and FQNEAQ. J was trimmed by 3 bases and V by 5 bases; bases with no gene match: 6. There are 15 residues in the CDR3. The CDR3 reads CASSPSGGSNEKLFF. Here the CDR3 DNA reads TGTGCCAGCAGCCCGTCAGGGGGATCTAATGAAAAACTGTTTTTT.

This chain links TRBV5-4 with TRBJ2-1; D is unresolved. CDR1 SGHNT and CDR2 YYREEE come from the germline V gene (reference sequence). Trimming cost V 3 bases and J 5 bases, with 9 bases left between them. The CDR3 sequence is 13 residues long. The CDR3 protein is CASSSTTHNEQFF. In DNA form, the CDR3 reads TGTGCCAGCAGCTCCACTACCCACAATGAGCAGTTCTTC.

The chain combines TRBV28 with TRBJ2-2; the D gene could be TRBD1 or TRBD2 (5 bases each). There are 14 residues in the CDR3. The V gene's germline CDR1 is MDHEN and CDR2 SYDVKM. With 6 bases removed from V and 3 bases from J, the gap between germline ends came to 11 bases. CDR3 amino acids: CASSRDRYTGELFF. The CDR3, as DNA: TGTGCCAGCAGCCGGGACCGATACACCGGGGAGCTGTTTTTT.

This rearrangement joins TRBV5-6 to TRBJ2-7; TRBD2 matches at 13 bases. J gave up 1 base and V 4 bases, and 2 bases lay outside the gene matches. This CDR3 spans 15 amino acids. Germline CDR1 reads SGHDT; CDR2 reads YYEEEE. CDR3: CASSPGLAGSYEQYF. CDR3 DNA sequence: TGTGCCAGCAGCCCGGGACTAGCGGGGTCCTACGAGCAGTACTTC.

This clone was seen a single time. V is TRBV13 and J is TRBJ2-1; 14 bases line up with TRBD2. In germline, CDR1 is PRHDT, CDR2 FYEKMQ (reference sequence). CDR3 length equals 18 residues. After removal of 5 bases from V and 1 base from J, the junction contained 7 bases not matched to a gene. The CDR3 is CASSPGTSGSGSYNEQFF. Here the CDR3 DNA reads TGTGCCAGCAGCCCCGGGACTAGCGGGAGTGGATCCTACAATGAGCAGTTCTTC.

The chain is built from TRBV5-1 and TRBJ1-4; TRBD1 might be the D (5 bases). Germline lookup yields CDR1 SGHRS and CDR2 YFSETQ. V lost 2 bases and J 0 bases, leaving 11 bases between the germline ends. The CDR3 is 16 residues long. CDR3 DNA: TGCGCCAGCAGCTTCCGGGGGACCTCAACTAATGAAAAACTGTTTTTT. It yields the protein CASSFRGTSTNEKLFF.